In this sample, the clone carrying this T cell receptor (beta chain) turned up once. Antigen specificity is unknown. The germline V gene has CDR1 SQVTM and CDR2 ANQGSEA. Trimming at V came to 6 bases and at J to 8 bases, leaving 4 bases not matched to a gene. The CDR3 extends over 13 amino acids. This sample was included in a study of blood T cells in healthy people across ages. General study points: Unsorted PBMC material precluded a definitive naive versus antigen-experienced comparison. Researchers report that TCR beta diversity correlated strongly with naive T cell percentage. As age increased, TCR beta diversity per million T cells fell in a roughly linear fashion.

It was with a sample-barcoded 5' primer and a J-beta primer mix that a second PCR of about 6 to 12 cycles was run. TCRdb independently ran MiXCR on the 5' RACE reads; one entry per CDR3 protein. The sample holds over 500,000 distinct CDR3 sequences; around 52% are singletons and the top ten take approximately 13%. J is TRBJ2-1 and V is TRBV29-1, with 13 bases matching TRBD2. What was sequenced was blood. The TCR sequence derives from a woman older than 75 in good health. The CDR3 region is CSVGLAGNYEQFF. The CDR3 DNA is TGCAGCGTGGGACTAGCGGGAAATTATGAGCAGTTCTTC.